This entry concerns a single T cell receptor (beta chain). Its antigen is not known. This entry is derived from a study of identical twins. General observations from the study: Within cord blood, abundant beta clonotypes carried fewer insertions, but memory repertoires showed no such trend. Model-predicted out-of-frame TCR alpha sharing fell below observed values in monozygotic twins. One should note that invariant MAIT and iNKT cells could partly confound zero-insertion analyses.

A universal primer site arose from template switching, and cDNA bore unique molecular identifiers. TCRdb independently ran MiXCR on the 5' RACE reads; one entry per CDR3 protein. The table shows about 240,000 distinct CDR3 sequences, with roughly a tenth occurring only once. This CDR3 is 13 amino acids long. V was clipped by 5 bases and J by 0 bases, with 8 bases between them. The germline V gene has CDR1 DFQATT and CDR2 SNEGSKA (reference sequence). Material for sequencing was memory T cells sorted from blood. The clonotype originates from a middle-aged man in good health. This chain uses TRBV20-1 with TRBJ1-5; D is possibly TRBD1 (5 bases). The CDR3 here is CSALQVSNQPQHF. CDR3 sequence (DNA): TGCAGTGCTCTACAGGTTAGCAATCAGCCCCAGCATTTT.